A selection of T cell receptor beta chains follows, all from one sample in a study of blood T cell repertoires in COVID-19. The protocol was immunoSEQ multiplex PCR, while the TCRdb copy is restricted to in-frame clones and leaves out a portion. The sample records some 450,000 clones, approximately 90% being singletons. The sequencing input was peripheral blood. These receptors were taken from a man aged 18 to 35 with COVID-19, enrolled during active disease. Both conserved end residues are part of each CDR3. The D gene is left open where the match is weak. Rows give clone size only sometimes, using once, few, many, or a class for an expanded clone.

CDR3 DNA	CDR3 protein	clone size	J gene	CDR3 length	V gene	D gene
TGTGCCAGCCTATACCAGGGTGAGCAGTTCTTC	CASLYQGEQFF	NA	TRBJ2-1	11	TRBV5-6	NA
TGTGCCAGCAGCTCTTTAGGGGGGGGCCAAGAGACCCAGTACTTC	CASSSLGGGQETQYF	NA	TRBJ2-5	15	TRBV7-6	NA
TGTGCCAGCAGTCCGTTCGACTTGGGCACCGGGGAGCTGTTTTTT	CASSPFDLGTGELFF	NA	TRBJ2-2	15	TRBV28	NA
TGTGCCAGCAGTTCCCGCGCCTTGCAGTTCTTC	CASSSRALQFF	NA	TRBJ2-1	11	TRBV28	NA
TGCGCCAGCAGCGCCGGGACAGGCAACTACAATGAGCAGTTCTTC	CASSAGTGNYNEQFF	NA	TRBJ2-1	15	TRBV5-1	TRBD1
TGTGCCAGCAGTTCCCTGGCGGGGGCTGGTTTGGACGAGCAGTACTTC	CASSSLAGAGLDEQYF	NA	TRBJ2-7	16	TRBV27	NA
TGCAGCGTTACACGCTGGGACAGACAGGTTCACACTGAAGCTTTCTTT	CSVTRWDRQVHTEAFF	once	TRBJ1-1	16	TRBV29-1	TRBD1
TGTGCCAGTAGTCACGGGGGGGACAGAATTTTCCATGAGCAGTTCTTC	CASSHGGDRIFHEQFF	NA	TRBJ2-1	16	TRBV19	NA
TGTGCCAGTAGGATTAGACAGGGGACCACCGGGGAGCTGTTTTTT	CASRIRQGTTGELFF	NA	TRBJ2-2	15	TRBV19	TRBD1
TGTGCCACCAGCGCAGGGACTAGCGGGAGTGTGGAGACCCAGTACTTC	CATSAGTSGSVETQYF	NA	TRBJ2-5	16	TRBV24-1	TRBD2
TGTGCCAGCAGCCAACTACGGGGACAGGCAAGCTTC	CASSQLRGQASF	NA	TRBJ2-7	12	TRBV3-1/TRBV3-2	TRBD1
TGTGCCACCTTAAGGAGGGGAGGAACTAACTATGGCTACACCTTC	CATLRRGGTNYGYTF	NA	TRBJ1-2	15	TRBV19	NA
TGCGCCAGCAGCTGGGGACAGGGCTCGAACACTGAAGCTTTCTTT	CASSWGQGSNTEAFF	NA	TRBJ1-1	15	TRBV5-1	TRBD1
TGTGCCAGCAGCTCAGTGCCCTACGAGCAGTACTTC	CASSSVPYEQYF	NA	TRBJ2-7	12	TRBV7-9	NA
TGTGCCAGCAGTTTACCCGGAGGGTACGAGCAGTACTTC	CASSLPGGYEQYF	NA	TRBJ2-7	13	TRBV12-3/TRBV12-4	NA
TGTGCCAGCAGCTTAGATCTCACAGATACGCAGTATTTT	CASSLDLTDTQYF	NA	TRBJ2-3	13	TRBV11-2	NA
TGTGCCAGCAAGGAGTCTGGGGCCAACGTCCTGACTTTC	CASKESGANVLTF	NA	TRBJ2-6	13	TRBV6-4	NA
TGCGCCAGCAGCGCCGGGACAGGGGGCCGGACCCAGTACTTC	CASSAGTGGRTQYF	once	TRBJ2-5	14	TRBV5-1	TRBD1
TGTGCCAGCAGCGAGCGGGGTGTCACAGATACGCAGTATTTT	CASSERGVTDTQYF	NA	TRBJ2-3	14	TRBV3-1/TRBV3-2	TRBD2
TGTGCCAGCAGCCAAGGGACAGTGATCAATTCACCCCTCCACTTT	CASSQGTVINSPLHF	NA	TRBJ1-6	15	TRBV14	NA
TGTGCCAGCAGCCGACAGGGAGGAAACTATGGCTACACCTTC	CASSRQGGNYGYTF	NA	TRBJ1-2	14	TRBV3-1/TRBV3-2	TRBD1
TGTGCCAGCAACCTAGCGGGGACCGCCAATGAGCAGTTCTTC	CASNLAGTANEQFF	NA	TRBJ2-1	14	TRBV2	TRBD2
TGCGCCAGCAGCTTGGGACAGGCGCCAGTGAACACTGAAGCTTTCTTT	CASSLGQAPVNTEAFF	NA	TRBJ1-1	16	TRBV5-1	NA
TGTGCCAGCAGCTCCGGGACACCCTATAGCGAGCAGTACTTC	CASSSGTPYSEQYF	NA	TRBJ2-7	14	TRBV19	NA
TGTGCCACCAGTGATCGCCTTTATTCGGGGGGCGATGAGCAGTTCTTC	CATSDRLYSGGDEQFF	NA	TRBJ2-1	16	TRBV24-1	NA
TGTGCCAGCAGCTTGGATCAGGGGATAGTGGGCTACACCTTC	CASSLDQGIVGYTF	NA	TRBJ1-2	14	TRBV5-5	NA
TGTGCCAGCAGTTTTAGCCCTAACTATGGCTACACCTTC	CASSFSPNYGYTF	NA	TRBJ1-2	13	TRBV12-3/TRBV12-4	NA
TGTGCCAGCTCACCCCAAACTAGCACAGATACGCAGTATTTT	CASSPQTSTDTQYF	NA	TRBJ2-3	14	TRBV18	NA
TGTGCCAGCGCCAAGGGACTAGCGGGAGGGAATGAGCAGTTCTTC	CASAKGLAGGNEQFF	NA	TRBJ2-1	15	TRBV11-2	TRBD2
TGTGCCAGCTCACCATCCTCCGGGGGGGCAACAGATACGCAGTATTTT	CASSPSSGGATDTQYF	NA	TRBJ2-3	16	TRBV18	TRBD2
TGTGCCAGCAGCAATGGACTAGCGGAATACAATGAGCAGTTCTTC	CASSNGLAEYNEQFF	NA	TRBJ2-1	15	TRBV9	TRBD2
TGTGCCAGCAGCCCCCTCGGGAGAGGCGCGCGCGAGCAGTACTTC	CASSPLGRGAREQYF	NA	TRBJ2-7	15	TRBV7-8	NA
TGTGCCAGCAGCTCTAGCGGCACAGATACGCAGTATTTT	CASSSSGTDTQYF	NA	TRBJ2-3	13	TRBV5-6	NA
TGTGCCAGCACTATGGACAGGTGGGCCTCCTACGAGCAGTACTTC	CASTMDRWASYEQYF	NA	TRBJ2-7	15	TRBV6-5	TRBD1
TGTGCCAGCTCACCAGTAGCACAGGGAGGGACAGATACGCAGTATTTT	CASSPVAQGGTDTQYF	NA	TRBJ2-3	16	TRBV18	NA
TGTGCCAGTAGTATAAACATGCTCTCTCCCCAGCATTTT	CASSINMLSPQHF	NA	TRBJ1-5	13	TRBV19	NA
TGTGCCAGCAGCAGCAGGGGGCCCGGAAACACCATATATTTT	CASSSRGPGNTIYF	NA	TRBJ1-3	14	TRBV5-5	TRBD1
TGCGCCAGCAGCGCGGGACAGGGGTCTCAGCCCCAGCATTTT	CASSAGQGSQPQHF	NA	TRBJ1-5	14	TRBV5-1	TRBD1
TGTGCCACCAGTGACCTGTGGACCCAAGGGGGCTATGGCTACACCTTC	CATSDLWTQGGYGYTF	NA	TRBJ1-2	16	TRBV24-1	NA
TGTGCCAGCAGCTTAGAAGGACATAGGGGCACTGAAGCTTTCTTT	CASSLEGHRGTEAFF	NA	TRBJ1-1	15	TRBV7-9	NA
TGCAGCGTCGGAGGACGGGTGAACACTGAAGCTTTCTTT	CSVGGRVNTEAFF	NA	TRBJ1-1	13	TRBV29-1	NA
TGTGCCAGCAGTTTGCTTGGCGAGACCCAGTACTTC	CASSLLGETQYF	NA	TRBJ2-5	12	TRBV28	NA